This T cell receptor beta chain emerged from a study of T cell responses to AZD1222 COVID-19 vaccine. Background on the study: Second doses were pooled across both intervals (about 4 or about 12 weeks).

Study-wide findings and caveats: None of the repertoires were sampled until the peak T cell response had passed.

Remarks on this clone: The antigen is unknown.

Sequencing was performed with immunoSEQ multiplex PCR; in TCRdb, only in-frame clones are kept and a portion is missing. This sample has 90,000 to 120,000 clones, with 70% to 90% found just once. The CDR3 covers 14 residues. In germline, CDR1 is SGHRS, CDR2 YFSETQ. With 4 bases clipped from V and 3 bases from J, the junction kept 6 bases outside the gene matches. The sample consisted of peripheral blood, taken on day 0 of AZD1222 vaccination. This TCR came from an adult in good health. The genes are TRBV5-1 and TRBJ2-7; TRBD1 aligns across 8 bases. In nucleotides, the CDR3 is TGCGCCAGCAGCGCGGGGACAGGCCACTACGAGCAGTACTTC. Its translation: CASSAGTGHYEQYF.